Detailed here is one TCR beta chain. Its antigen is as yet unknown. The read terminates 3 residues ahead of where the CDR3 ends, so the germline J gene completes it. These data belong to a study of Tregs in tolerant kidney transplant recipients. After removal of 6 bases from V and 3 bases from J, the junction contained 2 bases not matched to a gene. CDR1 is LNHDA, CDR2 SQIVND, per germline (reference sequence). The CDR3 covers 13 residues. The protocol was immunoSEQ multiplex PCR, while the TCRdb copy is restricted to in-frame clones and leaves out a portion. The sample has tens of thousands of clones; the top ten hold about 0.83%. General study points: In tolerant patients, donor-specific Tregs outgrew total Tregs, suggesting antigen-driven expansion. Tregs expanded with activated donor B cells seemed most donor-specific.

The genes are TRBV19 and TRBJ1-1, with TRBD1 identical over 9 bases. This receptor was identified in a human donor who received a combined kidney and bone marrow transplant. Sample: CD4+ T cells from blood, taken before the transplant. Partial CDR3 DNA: TGTGCCAGTAGCCACAGGGGGCACACTGAA. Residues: CASSHRGHTE. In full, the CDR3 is CASSHRGHTEAFF.